This entry lists 25 T cell receptor beta chains sequenced from one sample in a study of CD8+ T cells in alopecia areata. Treatment given: oral pan-JAK inhibitor, 5-10 mg twice daily. The authors extracted RNA and reverse transcribed it into cDNA as the sequencing template. Produced via immunoSEQ multiplex PCR; TCRdb's table is partial and in-frame only. The sample includes roughly 210,000 clones, approximately 45% of them seen just once. The sample here was CD4+ T cells sorted from blood, taken at roughly week 38, from a patient treated with tofacitinib. The receptors derive from a human donor with alopecia areata.

The CDR3, as DNA: TGTGCCAGCTCACCCGAAGCGGCGACGGGGTACAATGAGCAGTTCTTC. It translates to CASSPEAATGYNEQFF. The V and J genes are TRBV18 and TRBJ2-1, with D possibly TRBD2 on 5 matching bases. The CDR3 sequence is 16 residues long. CDR1 and CDR2 (germline): KGHSH, LQKENI. V lost 3 bases and J lost 4, with 16 bases in between.

The chain is built from TRBV2 and TRBJ1-5, with D unclear. Germline CDR1 SNHLY, CDR2 FYNNEI. The V end lost 6 bases, the J end lost 4 bases, and 13 bases lay between the germline ends. The CDR3 consists of 14 residues. The CDR3 coding sequence is TGTGCCAGCAGCGCGACTACAAAAAATCAGCCCCAGCATTTT. The encoded protein is CASSATTKNQPQHF.

The rearrangement links TRBV27 to TRBJ1-1, with unresolved D. The V end was cut by 4 bases, the J end by 2 bases, with 14 bases between. The germline CDR1 and CDR2 sequences are MNHEY and SMNVEV (reference sequence). CDR3 size: 15 residues. The DNA for the CDR3 is TGTGCCAGCAGTTCAACGCGCCAGCTTAACACTGAAGCTTTCTTT. The encoded protein is CASSSTRQLNTEAFF.

The rearrangement joins TRBV5-6 to TRBJ2-7; 7 positions agree with TRBD2. J was trimmed by 6 bases and V by 4 bases; bases with no gene match: 16. The length of the CDR3 is 16 residues. Germline V lookup: CDR1 SGHDT, CDR2 YYEEEE. The CDR3 region has the DNA TGTGCCAGCAGCAGGGAGCGGGACCTCAGTTCCATCGAGCAGTACTTC. Its protein is CASSRERDLSSIEQYF.

The V call is TRBV14, the J call TRBJ2-3; no reliable D call. This CDR3 has 13 amino acids. CDR1 and CDR2 from the germline V gene are SGHDN and FVKESK. Trimming left V 0 bases short and J 8 bases short, with 9 bases between. The CDR3 loop is CASSQDFVGTQYF. The CDR3 DNA reads TGTGCCAGCAGCCAAGATTTCGTCGGTACGCAGTATTTT. Variable domain in full (rest from reference TRBV14 and TRBJ2-3): EAGVTQFPSHSVIEKGQTVTLRCDPISGHDNLYWYRRVMGKEIKFLLHFVKESKQDESGMPNNRFLAERTGGTYSTLKVQPAELEDSGVYFCASSQDFVGTQYFGPGTRLTVL.

This clone has a handful of counts. The chain is built from TRBV18 and TRBJ2-7; D assignment may be TRBD1 or TRBD2 (5 bases each). This CDR3 has 14 amino acids. Germline V gene data show CDR1 as KGHSH and CDR2 as LQKENI. V lost 1 base, J lost 2 bases, and 9 bases lay in between. This CDR3 is CASSPRKGPYEQYF. CDR3 in DNA: TGTGCCAGCTCACCACGTAAGGGACCCTACGAGCAGTACTTC. The entire variable domain, with the rest obtained from reference TRBV18 and TRBJ2-7, is as follows: NAGVMQNPRHLVRRRGQEARLRCSPMKGHSHVYWYRQLPEEGLKFMVYLQKENIIDESGMPKERFSAEFPKEGPSILRIQQVVRGDSAAYFCASSPRKGPYEQYFGPGTRLTVT.

The V call is TRBV15, the J call TRBJ2-4; 8 nucleotides align to TRBD2. CDR3 size: 16 residues. Unmatched junction bases numbered 2, after V lost 1 base and J lost 0 bases. CDR1 is LNHNV and CDR2 is YYDKDF in the germline V gene (reference sequence). The CDR3 DNA reads TGTGCCACCAGCAGAGTAGCGGGACTAGCCAAAAACATTCAGTACTTC. It codes for CATSRVAGLAKNIQYF.

This chain joins TRBV9 and TRBJ1-1; 9 bases agree with TRBD1. The germline V gene encodes CDR1 SGDLS and CDR2 YYNGEE. After removal of 4 bases from V and 3 bases from J, the junction contained 4 bases not matched to a gene. The CDR3 consists of 14 residues. The CDR3 nucleotides are TGTGCCAGCAGCCTGGGACAGGGCGACACTGAAGCTTTCTTT. This sequence encodes CASSLGQGDTEAFF.

The chain has TRBV15 and TRBJ2-6; D not resolved. From germline, CDR1 is LNHNV and CDR2 YYDKDF (reference sequence). Trimming cost V 7 bases and J 0 bases, with 13 bases left between them. There are 16 residues in the CDR3. The CDR3 nucleotides read TGTGCCACCACCCGGGTATCGGTCTCTGGGGCCAACGTCCTGACTTTC. This sequence encodes CATTRVSVSGANVLTF.

This clone showed up just a few times. The chain joins TRBV5-1 to TRBJ1-1, with D perhaps TRBD1 (5 bases). Germline values: CDR1 SGHRS, CDR2 YFSETQ. Trimming took off 0 bases at V and 0 bases at J, with 6 bases between the two ends. The CDR3 has 14 residues. The CDR3, as DNA: TGCGCCAGCAGCTTGGAAGGGGTGAACACTGAAGCTTTCTTT. This gives the protein CASSLEGVNTEAFF.

The genes are TRBV6-5 and TRBJ1-2; perhaps TRBD1 as D (6 bases). Germline V gene lookup returns CDR1 MNHEY and CDR2 SVGAGI. The germline V and J ends were trimmed by 1 base and 4 bases, with 13 bases remaining between them. The CDR3 sequence is 15 residues long. CDR3 nucleotides: TGTGCCAGCAGTTACTGGGGGGGCAGAGGCTATGGCTACACCTTC. Translating it yields CASSYWGGRGYGYTF.

Here the CDR3 DNA reads TGCAGCGTTTCTAGCGGGAGTACAGATACGCAGTATTTT. The encoded protein is CSVSSGSTDTQYF. The chain links TRBV29-1 to TRBJ2-3; TRBD2 matches at 10 bases. The CDR3 length is 13 residues. With V trimmed by 5 bases and J by 3 bases, 2 bases remained unmatched. Germline CDR1 and CDR2: SQVTM and ANQGSEA.

V is TRBV9 and J is TRBJ2-3; 11 bases match TRBD2. The CDR3 contains 16 residues. V gave up 2 bases and J gave up 6 bases; unmatched junction bases: 8. Germline-derived CDR1 and CDR2 are SGDLS and YYNGEE. The CDR3 region has the DNA TGTGCCAGCAGCGTGGGACTAGCGGCACCTCAGGATACGCAGTATTTT. As protein: CASSVGLAAPQDTQYF.

The chain joins TRBV9 to TRBJ2-5, with D possibly matching TRBD1 (5 bases). Germline lookup yields CDR1 SGDLS and CDR2 YYNGEE. Deletions cut 0 bases from V and 4 bases from J, with 10 bases between. This CDR3 has 14 amino acids. The CDR3 DNA follows: TGTGCCAGCAGCGTAGGGCCAGGGCCAGAGACCCAGTACTTC. Its protein product is CASSVGPGPETQYF. Based on the CDR3 plus reference TRBV9 and TRBJ2-5, the full variable domain is DSGVTQTPKHLITATGQRVTLRCSPRSGDLSVYWYQQSLDQGLQFLIQYYNGEERAKGNILERFSAQQFPDLHSELNLSSLELGDSALYFCASSVGPGPETQYFGPGTRLLVL.

The CDR3 DNA reads as TGTGCCAGCAGCCAGAGACAGGACTATGGCTACACCTTC. This codes for CASSQRQDYGYTF. This chain links TRBV6-1 with TRBJ1-2; D is possibly TRBD1 (6 bases). V lost 6 bases, J lost 3 bases, and 11 bases lay in between. This CDR3 has 13 residues. Germline values: CDR1 MNHNS, CDR2 SASEGT.

The chain joins TRBV30 to TRBJ1-5; D remains ambiguous. Germline CDR1 is GTSNPN and CDR2 is SVGIG (reference sequence). This CDR3 is built from 14 residues. Between the trimmed V and J ends, which lost 0 bases and 0 bases, there was a span of 6 bases. CDR3 DNA sequence: TGTGCCTGGAGTGTTCCAGGTAGCAATCAGCCCCAGCATTTT. It codes for CAWSVPGSNQPQHF.

The chain recombines TRBV19 with TRBJ2-3, with a tentative D call TRBD1 (6 bases). This CDR3 is built from 16 residues. The ends were cut back, 4 bases at V and 3 bases at J, with 17 bases in the middle. Germline lookup yields CDR1 LNHDA and CDR2 SQIVND (reference sequence). In nucleotides, the CDR3 is TGTGCCAGTAGTACGCCTACAGGGAGTTTTACAGATACGCAGTATTTT. Its translation: CASSTPTGSFTDTQYF.

The rearrangement joins TRBV29-1 to TRBJ1-2; TRBD1 aligns across 9 bases. The CDR3 loop spans 13 amino acids. J lost 6 bases, V lost 6 bases, and 8 bases had no gene match. CDR1 is SQVTM and CDR2 is ANQGSEA in the germline V gene. CDR3 DNA sequence: TGCAGCGTGTGGACAGGGGAGTTCGATGGCTACACCTTC. Translated, it gives CSVWTGEFDGYTF.

This clone was seen only a few times. The chain combines TRBV5-1 with TRBJ1-1; no clear D. Germline-derived CDR1 and CDR2 are SGHRS and YFSETQ. Trimming took off 0 bases at V and 0 bases at J, with 6 bases between the two ends. This CDR3 has 14 amino acids. The CDR3 coding sequence is TGCGCCAGCAGCTTGGAACTGATGAACACTGAAGCTTTCTTT. Translating gives CASSLELMNTEAFF.

For the CDR3, the DNA is TGTGCCTGGAGTGGACTAGCGGGTCGCACAGATACGCAGTATTTT. Residues: CAWSGLAGRTDTQYF. V usage is TRBV30 and J usage is TRBJ2-3; 10 bases match TRBD2. Looked up from germline, CDR1 is GTSNPN and CDR2 is SVGIG (reference sequence). V lost 1 base and J lost 1; bases outside the gene matches: 2. This CDR3 comprises 15 residues.

The rearrangement uses TRBV7-9 and TRBJ1-2; D call uncertain. The V gene's germline CDR1 is SEHNR and CDR2 FQNEAQ (reference sequence). The CDR3 sequence is 15 residues long. The ends were cut back, 1 base at V and 7 bases at J, with 16 bases in the middle. The CDR3 DNA reads TGTGCCAGCAGCTTAGTTGGGGTCCTCGCGCGTGGCTACACCTTC. Translated: CASSLVGVLARGYTF.

Regarding this clone: Sequence at one end of the junction differs from germline and may be a read error. This rearrangement joins TRBV4-1 to TRBJ1-3; D not resolved. Germline-derived CDR1 and CDR2 are MGHRA and YSYEKL. The CDR3 spans 13 residues. CDR3 DNA sequence: TGCGCCAGCAGCCAAGGCTATGGAGACACCATATATTTT. Translated: CASSQGYGDTIYF.

The chain combines TRBV7-2 with TRBJ2-7; TRBD2 might be the D (6 bases). V was pared by 5 bases and J by 0 bases, with 11 bases between. Germline CDR1 and CDR2: SGHTA and FQGNSA. The CDR3 has 14 residues. CDR3 loop: CASSLGTLSYEQYF. DNA for the CDR3: TGTGCCAGCAGCCTGGGGACTCTCTCCTACGAGCAGTACTTC.

This clone was seen a single time. This rearrangement joins TRBV28 to TRBJ2-3, with D unclear. The length of the CDR3 is 13 residues. Trimming left V 5 bases short and J 0 bases short, with 6 bases between. Germline V gives CDR1 MDHEN, CDR2 SYDVKM. Here the CDR3 reads CASSDGSTDTQYF. The CDR3 DNA is TGTGCCAGCAGTGACGGGAGCACAGATACGCAGTATTTT.

The chain has TRBV11-3 and TRBJ2-1; 7 nucleotides align to TRBD2. The CDR3 is made up of 15 amino acids. The germline CDR1 and CDR2 sequences are SGHNT and YENEEA. The V and J ends lost 1 base and 4 bases, in that order; junction bases with no gene match: 4. The CDR3 DNA is TGTGCCAGCAGCTTAGCTAGCGGTCTTTACAATGAGCAGTTCTTC. Protein sequence: CASSLASGLYNEQFF.